This T cell receptor (beta chain) was recorded in a study of cytomegalovirus exposure and HLA in healthy donors. Study-level results: The study designated about 180 TCR beta chains cytomegalovirus-associated.

With 60 Vbeta and 13 Jbeta primers, the PCR was carried out. TCRdb keeps only in-frame clones here, not all; method: immunoSEQ multiplex PCR. The sample consists of approximately 150,000 clones, roughly 74% of them appearing once. Per the germline V gene, CDR1 is MDHEN and CDR2 is SYDVKM. This CDR3 is built from 15 residues. The trim removed 2 bases at V and 4 bases at J, leaving 8 bases unmatched. In regard to this clone: The antigen remains unidentified.

This rearrangement joins TRBV28 to TRBJ2-7; 7 nucleotides match TRBD2. The clonotype comes from a woman aged 40 to 55 in good health and CMV-seropositive. Sequencing used PBMCs. The chain's CDR3 is CASSLVSGGGYEQYF. The CDR3 DNA sequence: TGTGCCAGCAGTTTAGTATCGGGAGGTGGGTACGAGCAGTACTTC.